The 4 T cell receptor beta chains below come from one sample, sequenced in a study of regulatory T cells in long-lasting Graves disease. With iRepertoire HTBI primers and Arm-PCR of CDR3 regions, TCR beta libraries were built. MiXCR, applied by TCRdb to the multiplex PCR reads, yields one record per CDR3 protein. The sample shows fewer than 650,000 distinct CDR3 sequences, approximately 15% of them seen only once. As to time point: newly diagnosed GD, antithyroid drugs for less than 3 months. From RNA extracted from PBMCs, the TCR library was made. These data also featured in a second study, about T cells in Graves' hyperthyroidism and ophthalmopathy.

The starting material was peripheral blood mononuclear cells (PBMCs), obtained at new diagnosis, from a patient treated with antithyroid drugs. The receptors here all came from a woman aged 25 to 45 with Graves disease.

This clonotype appeared many times. The rearrangement uses TRBV29-1 and TRBJ2-5; 10 nucleotides align to TRBD2. The CDR3 extends over 13 amino acids. Trimming took 7 bases from V and 2 from J; bases not matched to a gene: 4. Looked up from germline, CDR1 is SQVTM and CDR2 is ANQGSEA. CDR3 sequence (DNA): TGCAGCGGCCGGACTAGCGGACAAGAGACCCAGTACTTC. As protein: CSGRTSGQETQYF.

The V gene is TRBV30, the J gene TRBJ2-5, with TRBD2 matching over 10 bases. The V gene's germline CDR1 is GTSNPN and CDR2 SVGIG (reference sequence). J gave up 2 bases and V 5 bases, and 5 bases lay outside the gene matches. The CDR3 extends over 14 amino acids. The CDR3, as DNA: TGTGCCTGGGGTACTAGCGGGGCACAAGAGACCCAGTACTTC. Encoded protein: CAWGTSGAQETQYF.

This clonotype was counted between two and nine times. This may arise from a read error, as a much more abundant clone is one base away. This sequence joins TRBV11-1 and TRBJ2-1; no reliable D call. CDR1 and CDR2 from the germline V gene are SGHAT and FQDESV (reference sequence). The CDR3 runs 12 residues. The CDR3 spells CAGSLGPNEQFF. As DNA, the CDR3 is TGTGCCGGCAGCTTAGGCCCCAATGAGCAGTTCTTC.

In this sample, this clonotype turned up many times. The rearrangement uses TRBV12-3 or TRBV12-4 and TRBJ2-5; the D gene is possibly TRBD2 (6 bases). V was pared by 5 bases and J by 12 bases, with 19 bases between. CDR3 length equals 13 residues. The CDR3 bases are TGTGCCAGCAGTGCAAAATCTACTAGCTCGAAGTACTTC. Translated: CASSAKSTSSKYF.